This section outlines one T cell receptor (beta chain) sequence together with its context. This table comes from immunoSEQ multiplex PCR, and its TCRdb copy is limited to in-frame clones, with some not included. The sample yields 250,000 to 300,000 clones, about four fifths seen once. This entry is derived from a study of blood T cell repertoires in COVID-19. Study-wide background: Acute-phase and convalescent COVID-19 samples originated in the United States, Italy and Spain.

V was trimmed by 4 bases and J by 6 bases, leaving 8 bases between them. This CDR3 is built from 12 residues. Looked up from germline, CDR1 is SGHNT and CDR2 is YENEEA. Sequencing input: PBMCs or T cells enriched from blood (not recorded which). The rearrangement links TRBV11-3 to TRBJ2-3; D remains ambiguous. The clonotype was recovered from a man between 35 and 55 years old who had been exposed to COVID-19. CDR3 region: CASSSRSDTQYF. For the CDR3, the DNA is TGTGCCAGCAGCTCCCGGTCGGATACGCAGTATTTT.